Following are 27 T cell receptor beta chains from one sample sequenced in a study of post-analysis software for immune sequencing data. The study, taken as a whole, reports: In patients, TRBV5-6, TRBV5-1 and TRBV20-1 belonged to five TRBV segments found more frequently than in controls.

Prepared libraries of TCR beta cDNA carried unique molecular identifiers. TCRdb re-derived calls from the PCR reads in MiXCR, one entry per CDR3 protein. Here the sample spans approximately 360,000 distinct CDR3 sequences, approximately 38% being singletons. These receptors' antigens are unknown. The sample was blood. These TCRs come from a girl aged 5-17 years with multiple sclerosis.

This clonotype has only a few counts. V gene TRBV12-3 or TRBV12-4 combines with J gene TRBJ2-7; D may be TRBD1 (5 bases). Trimming left V 1 base short and J 5 bases short, with 15 bases between. The length of the CDR3 is 15 residues. The CDR3 spells CASSLGPPQAHEQYF. The CDR3 bases are TGTGCCAGCAGTTTAGGGCCCCCACAGGCCCACGAGCAGTACTTC.

This clonotype was counted a few times. This chain uses TRBV29-1 with TRBJ2-2; 9 nucleotides agree with TRBD1. With V trimmed by 2 bases and J by 5 bases, 3 bases remained unmatched. The CDR3 sequence is 14 residues long. In germline, CDR1 is SQVTM, CDR2 ANQGSEA. The CDR3 reads CSVEPGTGTGELFF. CDR3 DNA sequence: TGCAGCGTTGAACCCGGGACAGGGACCGGGGAGCTGTTTTTT.

The gene calls are TRBV14 and TRBJ1-6, with 9 bases fitting TRBD1. The CDR3 loop spans 15 amino acids. Germline lookup yields CDR1 SGHDN and CDR2 FVKESK. V lost 4 bases and J lost 7; bases outside the gene matches: 5. The CDR3 reads CASSRTGGRNSPLHF. The CDR3 DNA reads as TGTGCCAGCAGCCGAACAGGGGGCAGGAATTCACCCCTCCACTTT.

This clonotype has more than one count but fewer than ten. The chain couples TRBV7-9 to TRBJ2-1; TRBD2 matches 8 bases. Per the germline V gene, CDR1 is SEHNR and CDR2 is FQNEAQ (reference sequence). With V trimmed by 5 bases and J by 0 bases, 12 bases remained unmatched. This CDR3 contains 18 residues. For the CDR3, the DNA is TGTGCCAGCAGCCCGAATCCGGGACTAGGTAACTCCTACAATGAGCAGTTCTTC. This translates into CASSPNPGLGNSYNEQFF.

The rearrangement joins TRBV7-3 to TRBJ2-3, with TRBD1 identical over 8 bases. The CDR3 is 14 amino acids. Germline CDR1 and CDR2: SGHTA and FQGTGA. The V gene end was trimmed by 5 bases and the J gene end by 5 bases; junction bases not matched to a gene: 6. Written as DNA, the CDR3 is TGTGCCAGCAGCACTCAGGGGGCCGTAGATACGCAGTATTTT. It is translated as CASSTQGAVDTQYF.

This clonotype was detected only a few times. The rearrangement joins TRBV4-2 to TRBJ2-3; D possibly corresponds to TRBD2 (7 bases). Per the germline V gene, CDR1 is LGHNA and CDR2 is YNFKEQ. The CDR3 is made up of 16 amino acids. V lost 1 base, J lost 2 bases, and 13 bases lay in between. CDR3 sequence reads: CASSQAAGANTDTQYF. Written as DNA, the CDR3 is TGTGCCAGCAGCCAAGCGGCGGGGGCCAACACAGATACGCAGTATTTT.

This clonotype was seen only a few times. CDR3 nucleotides: TGTGCCAGCAGTTTTACCCCAGACAGGGGTGATACGCAGTATTTT. This gives the protein CASSFTPDRGDTQYF. The chain couples TRBV12-3 or TRBV12-4 to TRBJ2-3, with 8 bases aligning to TRBD1. V lost 3 bases and J lost 6; bases outside the gene matches: 8. CDR3 length equals 15 residues.

J is TRBJ2-1 and V is TRBV12-3 or TRBV12-4, with TRBD2 matching over 9 bases. Trimming cost V 1 base and J 0 bases; bases outside gene matches: 7. The CDR3 loop spans 18 amino acids. CDR3 residues: CASSLGASGVTSYNEQFF. DNA of the CDR3: TGTGCCAGCAGTTTAGGGGCTAGCGGGGTGACCTCCTACAATGAGCAGTTCTTC.

The gene calls are TRBV20-1 and TRBJ2-5, with 8 bases fitting TRBD2. The CDR3 is 14 residues long. Germline lookup yields CDR1 DFQATT and CDR2 SNEGSKA (reference sequence). J lost 3 bases, V lost 0 bases, and 3 bases had no gene match. The CDR3 is CSAREVAGKETQYF. CDR3 coding DNA: TGCAGTGCTAGAGAGGTAGCGGGGAAAGAGACCCAGTACTTC.

This clonotype was recorded once. A read error may be the cause here, since a much bigger clone is one base away. As DNA, the CDR3 is TGTGCCCCCCAAATGGGAGTTGAGCAGTTCTTC. Protein sequence: CAPQMGVEQFF. The chain links TRBV12-3 or TRBV12-4 to TRBJ2-1; tentatively, D is TRBD2 (5 bases). CDR3 size: 11 residues. Trimming removed 11 bases at V and 9 bases at J, with 14 bases between.

Only a few counts were recorded for this clonotype. The chain combines TRBV2 with TRBJ2-5; D is ambiguous. The CDR3 spans 14 residues. The germline CDR1 and CDR2 sequences are SNHLY and FYNNEI. Trimming took off 8 bases at V and 5 bases at J, with 18 bases between the two ends. The CDR3 loop reads CASRLRWAFETQYF. The CDR3 nucleotides read TGTGCCAGCCGCCTAAGATGGGCCTTTGAGACCCAGTACTTC.

J is TRBJ2-7 and V is TRBV30, with a possible D match to TRBD2 (6 bases). Germline assignment: CDR1 GTSNPN and CDR2 SVGIG (reference sequence). This CDR3 has 14 amino acids. Trimming took 5 bases from V and 4 from J, leaving 18 bases between them. The CDR3 loop is CAWGGGAGFYEQYF. For the CDR3, the DNA is TGTGCCTGGGGCGGCGGGGCAGGATTTTACGAGCAGTACTTC. Based on the CDR3 plus reference TRBV30 and TRBJ2-7, the full variable domain is SQTIHQWPATLVQPVGSPLSLECTVEGTSNPNLYWYRQAAGRGLQLLFYSVGIGQISSEVPQNLSASRPQDRQFILSSKKLLLSDSGFYLCAWGGGAGFYEQYFGPGTRLTVT.

In its sample, this clonotype was seen a few times. The genes are TRBV7-2 and TRBJ2-3; a weak D match, TRBD2 (6 bases). The CDR3 is made up of 17 amino acids. Germline-derived CDR1 and CDR2 are SGHTA and FQGNSA. V lost 0 bases, J lost 5 bases, and 18 bases lay in between. CDR3 amino acids: CASSLALAYGEEDTQYF. The DNA of the CDR3 is TGTGCCAGCAGCTTAGCACTAGCCTACGGGGAGGAAGATACGCAGTATTTT. The complete variable domain, with remaining parts taken from reference TRBV7-2 and TRBJ2-3, reads GAGVSQSPSNKVTEKGKDVELRCDPISGHTALYWYRQSLGQGLEFLIYFQGNSAPDKSGLPSDRFSAERTGGSVSTLTIQRTQQEDSAVYLCASSLALAYGEEDTQYFGPGTRLTVL.

In this sample, this clonotype turned up a few times. This chain uses TRBV5-1 with TRBJ2-3; D tentatively fits TRBD1 or TRBD2 (6 bases each). Germline V gene lookup returns CDR1 SGHRS and CDR2 YFSETQ. The V gene lost 3 bases and the J gene lost 2 bases, with 13 bases spanning the gap. This CDR3 comprises 15 residues. The CDR3 loop is CASSYSGATTDTQYF. Written as DNA, the CDR3 is TGCGCCAGCAGCTACTCGGGGGCCACCACAGATACGCAGTATTTT. The full variable domain, in which reference TRBV5-1 and TRBJ2-3 provide the parts outside the CDR3, is KAGVTQTPRYLIKTRGQQVTLSCSPISGHRSVSWYQQTPGQGLQFLFEYFSETQRNKGNFPGRFSGRQFSNSRSEMNVSTLELGDSALYLCASSYSGATTDTQYFGPGTRLTVL.

There are a few counts of this clonotype. The chain combines TRBV4-1 with TRBJ1-2, with a possible D match to TRBD1 (5 bases). Trimming removed 1 base at V and 4 bases at J, with 16 bases between. This CDR3 contains 16 residues. The germline V gene has CDR1 MGHRA and CDR2 YSYEKL. In nucleotides, the CDR3 is TGCGCCAGCAGCCAAGCAAGTGAGGGGTTGAGCTATGGCTACACCTTC. Its translation: CASSQASEGLSYGYTF.

Only a few counts were recorded for this clonotype. This chain connects TRBV11-1 to TRBJ2-1; tentatively, D is TRBD1 (5 bases). V was cut by 5 bases and J by 9 bases, with 17 bases left in between. From germline, CDR1 is SGHAT and CDR2 FQDESV (reference sequence). This CDR3 comprises 14 residues. DNA of the CDR3: TGTGCCAGCAGCAACCGGGCCGGTGACAGTGAGCAGTTCTTC. Residues: CASSNRAGDSEQFF.

Ten or more counts support this clonotype. The rearrangement joins TRBV7-2 to TRBJ1-2, with 8 bases that match TRBD1. Trimming removed 1 base from V and 5 bases from J; junction bases left unmatched: 6. CDR1 is SGHTA and CDR2 is FQGNSA in the germline V gene. The CDR3 is 15 amino acids. The CDR3, as DNA: TGTGCCAGCAGCTTAGGGGACAGGAGAACGTATGGCTACACCTTC. It yields the protein CASSLGDRRTYGYTF.

The gene calls are TRBV4-3 and TRBJ2-4; 13 nucleotides line up with TRBD2. V lost 3 bases to trimming and J lost 2 bases; unmatched junction nucleotides: 10. CDR1 and CDR2 (germline): LGHNA, YSLEER. This CDR3 is 19 amino acids long. Here the CDR3 reads CASSQRALTSGGPKNIQYF. The DNA of the CDR3 is TGCGCCAGCAGCCAGAGGGCCCTGACTAGCGGGGGGCCCAAAAACATTCAGTACTTC.

The rearrangement joins TRBV7-2 to TRBJ1-2; D is unclear. This CDR3 is built from 13 residues. Germline V lookup: CDR1 SGHTA, CDR2 FQGNSA. Trimming took off 2 bases at V and 4 bases at J, with 8 bases between the two ends. The CDR3 spells CASSLKVPYGYTF. CDR3 nucleotide sequence: TGTGCCAGCAGCTTAAAGGTCCCCTATGGCTACACCTTC.

The gene calls are TRBV24-1 and TRBJ2-1; D is undetermined. Germline V gene lookup returns CDR1 KGHDR and CDR2 SFDVKD. This CDR3 has 14 residues. V was pared by 0 bases and J by 5 bases, with 7 bases between. The CDR3 protein is CATSDLGTDNEQFF. CDR3 sequence (DNA): TGTGCCACCAGTGATTTGGGTACCGACAATGAGCAGTTCTTC.

This clonotype was recorded a few times. This sequence joins TRBV29-1 and TRBJ2-6; TRBD2 might be the D (6 bases). V lost 6 bases and J lost 0, with 15 bases in between. In germline, CDR1 is SQVTM, CDR2 ANQGSEA. The CDR3 runs to 16 residues. DNA for the CDR3: TGCAGCGTCTTAGCGGAGGGAAGCTCTGGGGCCAACGTCCTGACTTTC. Translated: CSVLAEGSSGANVLTF.

Written as DNA, the CDR3 is TGCAGCGTTTTAGAGGCCTCTGCCCCCTACGAGCAGTACTTC. It codes for CSVLEASAPYEQYF. The rearrangement links TRBV29-1 to TRBJ2-7; D remains unclear. V was clipped by 5 bases and J by 2 bases, with 16 bases between them. There are 14 residues in the CDR3. CDR1 is SQVTM, CDR2 ANQGSEA, per germline.

A remark on this clonotype: The junction shows a germline mismatch at one end, possibly a read error. V usage is TRBV7-2 and J usage is TRBJ2-7; 7 bases align to TRBD2. The DNA end favors TRBJ2-5, so the J call may be wrong. Germline values: CDR1 SGHTA, CDR2 FQGNSA. This CDR3 is built from 16 residues. As DNA, the CDR3 is TGTGCCAGCAGATTAGGAGCGGGGCCGCCGGTAGAGACCCAGTACTTC. Encoded protein: CASRLGAGPPVETQYF.

Only a few counts were recorded for this clonotype. This rearrangement joins TRBV4-1 to TRBJ2-1, with 8 bases fitting TRBD2. The V and J ends lost 2 bases and 7 bases, in that order; junction bases with no gene match: 4. The germline V gene has CDR1 MGHRA and CDR2 YSYEKL. CDR3 length: 14 amino acids. The CDR3 spells CASSQLRGGNEQFF. CDR3 DNA sequence: TGCGCCAGCAGCCAACTTCGGGGGGGAAATGAGCAGTTCTTC.

The chain joins TRBV20-1 to TRBJ1-2; D call uncertain. Germline assignment: CDR1 DFQATT and CDR2 SNEGSKA (reference sequence). Trimming took off 1 base at V and 7 bases at J, with 13 bases between the two ends. The CDR3 runs to 13 residues. This chain's CDR3 is CSARVTGHSGYTF. CDR3 nucleotides: TGCAGTGCTAGAGTCACCGGGCACAGTGGCTACACCTTC.

The chain is built from TRBV20-1 and TRBJ1-2, with a possible D match to TRBD1 (5 bases). CDR1 is DFQATT and CDR2 is SNEGSKA in the germline V gene (reference sequence). The CDR3 totals 11 residues. The V end lost 6 bases, the J end lost 2 bases, and 7 bases lay between the germline ends. Here the CDR3 DNA reads TGCAGTGCGAGACAGAACTATGGCTACACCTTC. It yields the protein CSARQNYGYTF.

The chain links TRBV12-3 or TRBV12-4 to TRBJ2-3, with 8 bases identical to TRBD2. Trimming cost V 5 bases and J 2 bases; bases outside gene matches: 12. There are 17 residues in the CDR3. For the CDR3, the DNA is TGTGCCAGCAGTACCCGCTGGGGACTAGGGCTCACAGATACGCAGTATTTT. Its protein product is CASSTRWGLGLTDTQYF.